This entry is about one TCR beta chain. Its antigen has not been determined. The record has no base qualities; no much larger clone is one base away. This sample is drawn from a study of blood T cell repertoires in COVID-19 (dated by TCRdb to 2020 to 2022). Concerning the study at large: Samples covering the acute and convalescent phases of COVID-19 were provided by collaborators in the United States, Italy and Spain. A freely available public database, intended as a resource for researchers studying the immune response to SARS-CoV-2, is where the repertoires were released. Sample metadata almost always included a de-identified subject ID, COVID-19 status, age in years and sex. Deeply sampled blood TCRbeta repertoires from subjects exposed to, actively infected with, or recovered from COVID-19 were included in the dataset. The material from the prospective study consisted of cDNA or gDNA derived from T cells, B-cell-depleted T cells, or PBMCs. HLA class I and class II types, where available, came from metadata supplied by the sample provider rather than from assay-based typing. The samples were drawn from two sources: the first 160 participants of the ongoing ImmuneRACE study, and 1,200 or so subjects contributed by 6 global collaborators. Results and caveats for the whole study, not just this receptor: Clinical and demographic metadata were provided uncurated, with the amount varying by source and participant.

Enrolling through a virtual design, the prospective study's participants ranged in age from about 18 to 89 years and lived across 20 to 25 United States geographic areas. In the prospective study, cohorts were assigned on the basis of participant-reported clinical history obtained from a screening survey and a study questionnaire. For ImmuneRACE Cohort 3, a participant was defined as recovered based on two consecutive negative NP/OP PCR tests, clearance by a healthcare professional, or resolution of symptoms. In the prospective study, mobile phlebotomists collected whole blood, serum and a nasopharyngeal or oropharyngeal swab from each participant. Prospective study participants could optionally give additional blood draws and questionnaires over an approximately 2-month period. Prospective study blood samples were shipped either frozen or at room temperature before DNA extraction. TCRbeta CDR3 regions were amplified from genomic DNA using the immunoSEQ Assay, a bias-controlled multiplex PCR. On the authors' methods: Within the assay, amplification of reference gene primers was used to estimate how many nucleated cells each sample contained. Sequence reads were collapsed and filtered to measure the absolute abundance of every unique TCRbeta CDR3 rearrangement. For each sample, productive Simpson clonality was calculated by taking the square root of Simpson's diversity index across productive rearrangements. Held by TCRdb, this immuneACCESS table contains in-frame sequences only and omits some clones. Under half of the omission traces to an unresolved V gene where checked; the cause of the rest is unknown. D and trimming come from the DNA, and the V and J calls and clone size come from that table. The table for this sample lists around 500,000 clones; more than 85% of them were counted only once. Of the sample, around 7.9% is held by the ten largest clones.

As encoded in the germline V gene, CDR1 is MGHDK while CDR2 is SYGVNS. Relative to germline, V is 3 bases shorter and J is 4 bases shorter, with 15 bases between their ends. The CDR3 runs 15 amino acids, cysteine and phenylalanine included. Here the CDR3 DNA is all that survives: 45 bases in frame from base 1. The chain couples TRBV25-1 to TRBJ1-1; D gene: possibly TRBD1, on 6 matching bases. The sequence was obtained from a woman aged 60-75 years who had recovered from COVID-19. The sample taken for sequencing was PBMCs or T cells enriched from blood (not recorded which). The CDR3 amino acid sequence is: CASSDPLGGGTEAFF. The nucleotide sequence reads as follows: TGTGCCAGCAGTGACCCTTTGGGAGGGGGCACTGAAGCTTTCTTT.